The clone carrying this T cell receptor (beta chain) has more than one count but fewer than ten. The investigators amplified TCR beta CDR3 regions from RNA transcripts. Researchers ran a first-round RT-PCR on the TCR CDR3 using the HTBI primer set. One entry per CDR3 protein, called by TCRdb with MiXCR from the multiplex PCR reads. This sample carries approximately 410,000 distinct CDR3 sequences, around 15% of them seen once, and the ten largest clones take about 4.9%. The germline V gene encodes CDR1 DFQATT and CDR2 SNEGSKA (reference sequence). The CDR3 extends over 14 amino acids. Between the trimmed V and J ends, which lost 0 bases and 6 bases, there was a span of 14 bases. Source material for PBMCs was 9 to 10 ml fresh peripheral blood. These data are taken from a study of T cells in Graves' hyperthyroidism and ophthalmopathy.

Sequencing used blood. The chain combines TRBV20-1 with TRBJ1-2, with D maybe TRBD1 (5 bases). This TCR was sampled from a woman under 30 with Graves' hyperthyroidism. The CDR3 sequence is CSARDGGGVDGYTF. The CDR3 DNA sequence: TGCAGTGCTAGAGACGGGGGGGGAGTCGATGGCTACACCTTC.